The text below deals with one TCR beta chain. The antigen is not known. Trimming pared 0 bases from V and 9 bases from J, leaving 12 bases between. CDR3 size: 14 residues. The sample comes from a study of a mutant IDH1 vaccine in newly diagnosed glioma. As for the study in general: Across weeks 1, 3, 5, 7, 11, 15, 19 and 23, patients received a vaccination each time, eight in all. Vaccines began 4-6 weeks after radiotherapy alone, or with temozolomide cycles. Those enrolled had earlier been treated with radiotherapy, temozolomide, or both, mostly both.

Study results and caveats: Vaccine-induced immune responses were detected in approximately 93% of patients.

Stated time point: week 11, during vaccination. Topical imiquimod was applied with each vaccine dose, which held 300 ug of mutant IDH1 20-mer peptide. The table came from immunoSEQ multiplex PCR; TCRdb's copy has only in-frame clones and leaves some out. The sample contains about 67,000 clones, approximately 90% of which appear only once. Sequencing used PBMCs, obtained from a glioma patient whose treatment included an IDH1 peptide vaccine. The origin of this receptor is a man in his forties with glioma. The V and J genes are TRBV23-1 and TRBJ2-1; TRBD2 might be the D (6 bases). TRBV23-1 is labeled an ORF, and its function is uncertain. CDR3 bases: TGCGCCAGCAGTCAATCGCGACTAGGGAGTGAGCAGTTCTTC. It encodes CASSQSRLGSEQFF.